The source of this T cell receptor beta chain is a study of T cells after somatic rescue of genetic block. Method: immunoSEQ multiplex PCR; TCRdb's copy keeps in-frame clones and lacks some. The profile covers about 14,000 clones, with 65% to 85% appearing a single time and 20% to 25% taken by the ten largest. The germline gives CDR1 SEHNR, CDR2 FQNEAQ (reference sequence). Trimming took off 3 bases at V and 3 bases at J, with 7 bases between the two ends. The CDR3 has 13 amino acids. This clonotype was sampled from a boy aged 10-17 years. The chain employs TRBV7-9 and TRBJ2-3; D gene unclear. Sequencing was performed on peripheral blood mononuclear cells (PBMCs). The CDR3 DNA reads TGTGCCAGCAGCTTGGTGGGAACAGATACGCAGTATTTT. Translating it yields CASSLVGTDTQYF. Filled out from reference TRBV7-9 and TRBJ2-3, the complete variable domain reads DTGVSQNPRHKITKRGQNVTFRCDPISEHNRLYWYRQTLGQGPEFLTYFQNEAQLEKSRLLSDRFSAERPKGSFSTLEIQRTEQGDSAMYLCASSLVGTDTQYFGPGTRLTVL.